The 19 T cell receptor beta chains reported below all come from one sample, sequenced in a study of human T cells and chemical hapten exposure. TCRdb called the RACE reads again in MiXCR, with one record for every CDR3 protein. The table records roughly 84,000 distinct CDR3 sequences, 8.5% to 12% of them present only once. As for time point: patch test 2, 6 weeks after DPC sensitization. Treatment defined: therapeutic diphenylcyclopropenone sensitization with weekly scalp DPC. This material consisted of whole blood, taken in connection with sensitization to the hapten diphenylcyclopropenone (DPC). These receptors all stem from a woman between 50 and 59 years old with alopecia areata. Some clones in this sample may be carry-over from other donors' samples.

In its sample, this clonotype was seen many times. The CDR3 protein is CASSKTGGTPEYF. The CDR3 region has the DNA TGTGCCAGCAGTAAAACCGGGGGAACCCCCGAGTACTTC. The chain links TRBV7-9 to TRBJ2-5, with D possibly matching TRBD2 (6 bases). This CDR3 spans 13 amino acids. V lost 6 bases to trimming and J lost 12 bases, with 20 bases between them. CDR1 and CDR2 from the germline V gene are SEHNR and FQNEAQ (reference sequence).

The gene calls are TRBV5-1 and TRBJ1-1; no clear D. V was cut by 0 bases and J by 5 bases, with 8 bases left in between. Looked up from germline, CDR1 is SGHRS and CDR2 is YFSETQ. CDR3 length: 13 amino acids. The CDR3 protein is CASSLDPITEAFF. The DNA of the CDR3 is TGCGCCAGCAGCTTGGATCCGATTACTGAAGCTTTCTTT.

Many counts were recorded for this clonotype. The chain joins TRBV6-1 to TRBJ1-4; D unclear. V dropped 1 base and J dropped 0 bases, with 15 bases sitting between them. CDR3 length: 18 residues. The germline V gene has CDR1 MNHNS and CDR2 SASEGT. DNA of the CDR3: TGTGCCAGCAGTGAAGAGACCAAACGTGGTGCAACTAATGAAAAACTGTTTTTT. Its protein product is CASSEETKRGATNEKLFF.

This clonotype was seen ten or more times. The rearrangement uses TRBV29-1 and TRBJ2-3; D gene uncertain. CDR1 SQVTM and CDR2 ANQGSEA come from the germline V gene. V lost 4 bases to trimming and J lost 1 base, with 9 bases between them. This CDR3 is built from 13 residues. The CDR3 here is CSVGRQGTDTQYF. The CDR3 DNA follows: TGCAGCGTTGGTCGTCAGGGCACAGATACGCAGTATTTT.

This clonotype was detected a few times. V gene TRBV7-2 combines with J gene TRBJ2-1; 13 bases are shared with TRBD2. V trimming: 5 bases; J trimming: 7 bases; junction bases outside the gene matches: 11. Germline V gene data show CDR1 as SGHTA and CDR2 as FQGNSA. CDR3 length: 17 amino acids. This CDR3 reads CASSPLRGTSGANEQFF. The CDR3, as DNA: TGTGCCAGCAGCCCCCTTAGGGGGACTAGCGGGGCAAATGAGCAGTTCTTC.

A few counts support this clonotype. The chain uses TRBV25-1 and TRBJ2-3; D is tentatively TRBD1 or TRBD2 (6 bases each). Trimming stripped 7 bases from V and 4 bases from J, with 21 bases between. CDR1 is MGHDK, CDR2 SYGVNS, per germline. CDR3 length equals 16 residues. The CDR3 sequence is CASTVYGGRGADTQYF. The CDR3 DNA sequence: TGTGCCAGCACCGTGTATGGGGGTAGGGGGGCAGATACGCAGTATTTT.

The CDR3 DNA sequence: TGTGCCAGCAGTGAATTGTCTAGCGGGAGGGATACGCAGTATTTT. Translation gives CASSELSSGRDTQYF. This rearrangement joins TRBV25-1 to TRBJ2-3; 11 nucleotides line up with TRBD2. V lost 1 base and J lost 6; bases outside the gene matches: 3. Germline V gene lookup returns CDR1 MGHDK and CDR2 SYGVNS. CDR3 length: 15 amino acids.

This clonotype was detected ten times or more. V and J are TRBV6-5 and TRBJ1-3; D uncertain. This CDR3 comprises 14 residues. The V end was cut by 3 bases, the J end by 3 bases, with 9 bases between. CDR1 and CDR2 from the germline V gene are MNHEY and SVGAGI. The CDR3 loop reads CASSYRGGGNTIYF. CDR3 DNA sequence: TGTGCCAGCAGTTATCGGGGAGGTGGAAACACCATATATTTT.

The V call is TRBV30, the J call TRBJ2-1, with a tentative D call TRBD2 (5 bases). Germline V gene lookup returns CDR1 GTSNPN and CDR2 SVGIG (reference sequence). The V gene lost 0 bases and the J gene lost 6 bases, with 15 bases spanning the gap. The CDR3 has 15 residues. In DNA, the CDR3 is TGTGCCTGGAGTGTATGGAGGAGTGGTGGCAATGAGCAGTTCTTC. Translating it yields CAWSVWRSGGNEQFF.

This clonotype was seen repeatedly, ten times or more. The chain carries TRBV20-1 and TRBJ1-1, with D hard to call. Germline loops: CDR1 DFQATT, CDR2 SNEGSKA (reference sequence). The CDR3 covers 13 residues. Trimming left V 0 bases short and J 4 bases short, with 9 bases between. The CDR3 protein is CSARDRESTEAFF. CDR3 DNA sequence: TGCAGTGCTAGAGATCGCGAGAGCACTGAAGCTTTCTTT.

The rearrangement links TRBV4-1 to TRBJ1-3, with no clear D. The CDR3 length is 14 residues. V was pared by 1 base and J by 7 bases, with 11 bases between. CDR1 and CDR2 (germline): MGHRA, YSYEKL. The DNA of the CDR3 is TGCGCCAGCAGCCAAGTACTTCTCCCGAACACCATATATTTT. This sequence encodes CASSQVLLPNTIYF.

The chain is built from TRBV9 and TRBJ1-1; D perhaps matches TRBD1 (5 bases). CDR1 is SGDLS and CDR2 is YYNGEE in the germline V gene. The V gene lost 0 bases and the J gene lost 8 bases, with 14 bases spanning the gap. The CDR3 extends over 14 amino acids. CDR3 amino acids: CASSVALDSREAFF. In nucleotides, the CDR3 is TGTGCCAGCAGCGTAGCTCTAGACAGCCGAGAAGCTTTCTTT.

The chain couples TRBV5-1 to TRBJ2-1; TRBD2 matches at 12 bases. The germline gives CDR1 SGHRS, CDR2 YFSETQ. There are 15 residues in the CDR3. Trimming took 5 bases from V and 7 from J; bases not matched to a gene: 7. The CDR3 reads CASRSTSGRNNEQFF. DNA for the CDR3: TGCGCCAGCAGATCAACTAGCGGGAGGAATAATGAGCAGTTCTTC.

This clonotype was detected many times. The rearrangement joins TRBV20-1 to TRBJ2-3; no firm D call. The V and J ends lost 1 base and 3 bases respectively, with 2 bases between them. Germline CDR1 and CDR2: DFQATT and SNEGSKA (reference sequence). The CDR3 contains 11 residues. In DNA form, the CDR3 reads TGCAGTGCTAGAGCGACAGATACGCAGTATTTT. It yields the protein CSARATDTQYF.

There are many counts of this clonotype. The chain carries TRBV6-2 or TRBV6-3 and TRBJ1-1; D remains ambiguous. Trimming cost V 5 bases and J 3 bases, with 7 bases left between them. Per germline, CDR1 MNHEY and CDR2 SVGEGT. The CDR3 runs to 12 residues. CDR3 protein: CASSQIYTEAFF. CDR3 nucleotides: TGTGCCAGCAGTCAAATTTACACTGAAGCTTTCTTT.

The chain combines TRBV20-1 with TRBJ2-1, with a tentative D call TRBD1 (5 bases). Germline V gene data show CDR1 as DFQATT and CDR2 as SNEGSKA (reference sequence). This CDR3 has 15 residues. Trimming removed 1 base from V and 6 bases from J, with 16 bases in between. As DNA, the CDR3 is TGCAGTGCTAGAGTAATGGACAAGGGCTCCAATGAGCAGTTCTTC. Translated, it gives CSARVMDKGSNEQFF.

This clonotype has more than one count but fewer than ten. The chain carries TRBV9 and TRBJ1-3; 7 bases are a match to TRBD1. V shed 4 bases and J 2 bases; nucleotides not matched to a gene: 21. CDR1 and CDR2 (germline): SGDLS, YYNGEE. The CDR3 sequence is 20 residues long. Here the CDR3 reads CASSLYSGDSSGAPGNTIYF. DNA of the CDR3: TGTGCCAGCAGCCTTTATTCGGGGGACAGTTCTGGGGCTCCTGGAAACACCATATATTTT.

This clonotype was counted ten times or more. This rearrangement joins TRBV28 to TRBJ2-1, with D tentatively TRBD2 (5 bases). The CDR3 length is 14 residues. The germline CDR1 and CDR2 sequences are MDHEN and SYDVKM. Here the CDR3 DNA reads TGTGCAGACCCCCCCCAAAACGGGGACAATGAGCAGTTCTTC. Protein: CADPPQNGDNEQFF.

The CDR3 reads CSATQGFNSPLHF. CDR3 DNA: TGCAGTGCTACACAGGGCTTTAATTCACCCCTCCACTTT. The chain uses TRBV20-1 and TRBJ1-6; maybe TRBD1 (6 bases). This CDR3 spans 13 amino acids. Trimming pared 4 bases from V and 6 bases from J, leaving 10 bases between. The V gene's germline CDR1 is DFQATT and CDR2 SNEGSKA (reference sequence).